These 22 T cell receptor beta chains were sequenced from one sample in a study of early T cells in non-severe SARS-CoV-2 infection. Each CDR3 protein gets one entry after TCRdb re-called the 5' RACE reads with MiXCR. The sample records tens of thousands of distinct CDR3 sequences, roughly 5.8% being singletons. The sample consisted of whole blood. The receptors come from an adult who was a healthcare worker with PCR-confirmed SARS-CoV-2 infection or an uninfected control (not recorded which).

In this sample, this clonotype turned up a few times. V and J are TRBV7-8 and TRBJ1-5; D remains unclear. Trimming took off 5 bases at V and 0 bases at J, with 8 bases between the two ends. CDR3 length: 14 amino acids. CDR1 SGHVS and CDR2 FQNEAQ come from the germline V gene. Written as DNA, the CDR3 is TGTGCCAGCAGCGGGGATATTAGCAATCAGCCCCAGCATTTT. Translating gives CASSGDISNQPQHF.

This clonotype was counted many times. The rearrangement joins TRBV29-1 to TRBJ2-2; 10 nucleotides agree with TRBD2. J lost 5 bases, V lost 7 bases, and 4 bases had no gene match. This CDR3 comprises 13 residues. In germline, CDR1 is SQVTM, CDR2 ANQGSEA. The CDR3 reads CSGPTSGTGELFF. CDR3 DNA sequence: TGCAGCGGACCGACTAGCGGGACCGGGGAGCTGTTTTTT.

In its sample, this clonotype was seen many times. The CDR3: CASSRLSFTYEQYF. Here the CDR3 DNA reads TGTGCCAGCAGTCGACTATCCTTCACCTACGAGCAGTACTTC. The chain has TRBV27 and TRBJ2-7; a weak D match, TRBD2 (5 bases). Germline V lookup: CDR1 MNHEY, CDR2 SMNVEV (reference sequence). Trimming left V 5 bases short and J 2 bases short, with 13 bases between. This CDR3 contains 14 residues.

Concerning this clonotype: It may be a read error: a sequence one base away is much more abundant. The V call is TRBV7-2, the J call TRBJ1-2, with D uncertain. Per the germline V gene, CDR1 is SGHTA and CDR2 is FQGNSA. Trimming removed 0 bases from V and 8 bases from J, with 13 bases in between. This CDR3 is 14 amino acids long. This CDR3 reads CASSLAGHRQGYTF. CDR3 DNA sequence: TGTGCCAGCAGCTTAGCGGGCCACCGGCAGGGCTACACCTTC.

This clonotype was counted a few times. CDR3 residues: CSARYGRAGGELFF. The CDR3, as DNA: TGCAGTGCTAGATACGGGAGGGCCGGCGGGGAGCTGTTTTTT. The V gene is TRBV20-1, the J gene TRBJ2-2; 8 nucleotides match TRBD2. CDR1 is DFQATT and CDR2 is SNEGSKA in the germline V gene (reference sequence). The CDR3 has 14 residues. The V and J ends lost 2 bases and 7 bases, in that order; junction bases with no gene match: 6.

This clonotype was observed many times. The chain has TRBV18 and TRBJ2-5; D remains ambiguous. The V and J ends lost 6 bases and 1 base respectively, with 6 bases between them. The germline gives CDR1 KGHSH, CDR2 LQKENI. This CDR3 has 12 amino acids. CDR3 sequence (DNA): TGTGCCAGCTCGTGGGGCCAAGAGACCCAGTACTTC. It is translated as CASSWGQETQYF.

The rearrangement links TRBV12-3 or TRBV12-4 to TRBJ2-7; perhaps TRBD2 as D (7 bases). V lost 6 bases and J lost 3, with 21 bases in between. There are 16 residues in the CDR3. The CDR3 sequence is CASSLGASGIHYEQYF. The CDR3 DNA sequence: TGTGCCAGCAGCCTGGGGGCTAGCGGAATCCACTACGAGCAGTACTTC.

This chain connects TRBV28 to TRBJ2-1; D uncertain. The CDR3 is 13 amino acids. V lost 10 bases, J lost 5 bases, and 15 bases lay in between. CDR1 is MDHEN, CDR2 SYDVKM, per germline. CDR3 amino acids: CAIPTGDDNEQFF. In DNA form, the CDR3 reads TGTGCCATCCCGACGGGCGATGACAATGAGCAGTTCTTC.

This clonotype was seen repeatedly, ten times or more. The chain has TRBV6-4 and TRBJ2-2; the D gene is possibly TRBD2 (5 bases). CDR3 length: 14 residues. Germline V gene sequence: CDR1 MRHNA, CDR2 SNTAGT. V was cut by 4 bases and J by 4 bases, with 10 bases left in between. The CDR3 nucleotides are TGTGCCAGCAGTGCGTCGGGAACCACCGGGGAGCTGTTTTTT. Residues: CASSASGTTGELFF.

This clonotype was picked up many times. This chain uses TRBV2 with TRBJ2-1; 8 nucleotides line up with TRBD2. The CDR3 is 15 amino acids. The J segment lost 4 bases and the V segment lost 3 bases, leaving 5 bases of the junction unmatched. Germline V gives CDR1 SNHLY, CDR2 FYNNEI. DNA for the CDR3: TGTGCCAGCAGTGAGGAGATAGCGGGATACAATGAGCAGTTCTTC. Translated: CASSEEIAGYNEQFF.

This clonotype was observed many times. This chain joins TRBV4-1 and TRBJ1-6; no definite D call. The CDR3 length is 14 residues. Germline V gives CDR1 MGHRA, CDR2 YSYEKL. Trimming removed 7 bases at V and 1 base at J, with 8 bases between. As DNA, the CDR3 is TGCGCCAGCAATCACGGGTCCTATAATTCACCCCTCCACTTT. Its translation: CASNHGSYNSPLHF.

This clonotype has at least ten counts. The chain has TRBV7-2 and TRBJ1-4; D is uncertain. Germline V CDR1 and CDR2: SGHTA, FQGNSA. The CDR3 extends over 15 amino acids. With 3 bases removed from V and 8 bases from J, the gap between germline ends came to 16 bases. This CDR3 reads CASSFGGPTREKLFF. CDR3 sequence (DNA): TGTGCCAGCAGCTTCGGCGGTCCTACGAGGGAAAAACTGTTTTTT.

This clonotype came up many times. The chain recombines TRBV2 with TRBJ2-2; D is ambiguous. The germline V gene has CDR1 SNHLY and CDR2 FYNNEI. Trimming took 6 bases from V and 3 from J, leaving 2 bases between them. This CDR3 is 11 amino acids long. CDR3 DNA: TGTGCCAGCAGCTACACCGGGGAGCTGTTTTTT. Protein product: CASSYTGELFF.

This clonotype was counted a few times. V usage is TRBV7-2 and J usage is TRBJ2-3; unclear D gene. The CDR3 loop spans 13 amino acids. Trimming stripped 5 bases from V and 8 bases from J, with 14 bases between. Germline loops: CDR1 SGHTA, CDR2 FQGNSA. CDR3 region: CASSPGLESTQYF. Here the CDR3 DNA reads TGTGCCAGCAGCCCTGGGCTAGAGTCTACGCAGTATTTT.

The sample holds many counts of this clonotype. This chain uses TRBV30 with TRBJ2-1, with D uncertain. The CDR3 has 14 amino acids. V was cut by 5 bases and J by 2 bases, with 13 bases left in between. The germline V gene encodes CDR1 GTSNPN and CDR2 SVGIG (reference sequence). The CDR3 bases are TGTGCCTGGGGCCCCGGAAGGGCCTACAATGAGCAGTTCTTC. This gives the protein CAWGPGRAYNEQFF.

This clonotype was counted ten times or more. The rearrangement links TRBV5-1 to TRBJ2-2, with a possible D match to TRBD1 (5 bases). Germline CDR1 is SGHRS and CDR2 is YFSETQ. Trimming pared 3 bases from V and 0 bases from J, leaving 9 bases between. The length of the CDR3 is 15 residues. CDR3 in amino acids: CASSSRTTNTGELFF. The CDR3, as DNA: TGCGCCAGCAGCTCGAGGACAACGAACACCGGGGAGCTGTTTTTT.

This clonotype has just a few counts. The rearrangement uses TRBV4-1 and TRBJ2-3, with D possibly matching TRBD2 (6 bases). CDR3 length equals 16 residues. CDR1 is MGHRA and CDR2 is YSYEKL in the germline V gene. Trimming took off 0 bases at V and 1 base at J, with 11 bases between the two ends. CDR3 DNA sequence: TGCGCCAGCAGCCAAGAAGGATCGGGAGGCACAGATACGCAGTATTTT. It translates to CASSQEGSGGTDTQYF.

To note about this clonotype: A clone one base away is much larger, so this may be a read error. The CDR3 spells CASSFGETQHF. In DNA form, the CDR3 reads TGTGCCAGCAGCTTTGGGGAGACCCAGCACTTC. J is TRBJ2-5 and V is TRBV7-8, with D tentatively TRBD2 (5 bases). In germline, CDR1 is SGHVS, CDR2 FQNEAQ. The CDR3 runs 11 residues.

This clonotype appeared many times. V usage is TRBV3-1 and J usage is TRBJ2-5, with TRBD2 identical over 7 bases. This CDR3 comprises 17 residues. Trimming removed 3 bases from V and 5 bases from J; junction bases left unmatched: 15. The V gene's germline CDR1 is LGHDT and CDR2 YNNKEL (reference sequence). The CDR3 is CASSQAGGLPRGETQYF. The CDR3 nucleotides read TGTGCCAGCAGCCAGGCCGGGGGACTACCCCGAGGGGAGACCCAGTACTTC.

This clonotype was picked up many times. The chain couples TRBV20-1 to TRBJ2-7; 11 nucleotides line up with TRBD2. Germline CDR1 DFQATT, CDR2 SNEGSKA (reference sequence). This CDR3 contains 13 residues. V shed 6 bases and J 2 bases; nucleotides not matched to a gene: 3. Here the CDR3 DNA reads TGCAGTGCCCTACTAGCGGGGGCCTACGAGCAGTACTTC. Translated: CSALLAGAYEQYF.

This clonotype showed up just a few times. CDR3 sequence (DNA): TGCGCCAGCAGCTTGGCCCAGGGAGGATTTCATGGCGAGCAGTACTTC. Its protein is CASSLAQGGFHGEQYF. This chain joins TRBV5-1 and TRBJ2-7; tentative D call: TRBD2 (6 bases). The CDR3 is 16 residues long. Germline-derived CDR1 and CDR2 are SGHRS and YFSETQ. V was trimmed by 0 bases and J by 6 bases, leaving 19 bases between them.

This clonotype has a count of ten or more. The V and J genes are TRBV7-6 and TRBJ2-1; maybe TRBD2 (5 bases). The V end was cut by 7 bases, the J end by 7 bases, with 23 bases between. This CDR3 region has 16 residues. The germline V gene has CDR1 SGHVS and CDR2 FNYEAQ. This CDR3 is CASTQEAGPHWNEQFF. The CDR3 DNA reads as TGTGCCAGCACCCAGGAGGCCGGGCCGCACTGGAATGAGCAGTTCTTC.